Reported below is one T cell receptor beta chain. Antigen specificity is unknown. The data belong to a study of identifying expanded T cells in peripheral blood. Study findings and constraints: Over approximately two and four weeks, about 16.4 and 19 clones changed, versus around 1.3 between replicates. Two-week clone count variance significantly increased as total template count grew.

Generated by immunoSEQ multiplex PCR, the TCRdb table keeps only in-frame clones and is missing some. The sample contains some 65,000 clones, around 81% of which appear only once. Material for sequencing was blood. The sequence derives from a person aged 18 to 70 in good health.

The DNA for the CDR3 is TGTGCCAGCAGCTTGGGAGGCGGGAGTGGTGAGCAGTTCTTC. Amino acids: CASSLGGGSGEQFF. The rearrangement links TRBV5-4 to TRBJ2-1; TRBD2 agrees at 7 bases. Germline-derived CDR1 and CDR2 are SGHNT and YYREEE (reference sequence). V gave up 0 bases and J gave up 9 bases; unmatched junction bases: 6. The CDR3 spans 14 residues. The whole variable domain, filled in from reference TRBV5-4 and TRBJ2-1, reads ETGVTQSPTHLIKTRGQQVTLRCSSQSGHNTVSWYQQALGQGPQFIFQYYREEENGRGNFPPRFSGLQFPNYSSELNVNALELDDSALYLCASSLGGGSGEQFFGPGTRLTVL.